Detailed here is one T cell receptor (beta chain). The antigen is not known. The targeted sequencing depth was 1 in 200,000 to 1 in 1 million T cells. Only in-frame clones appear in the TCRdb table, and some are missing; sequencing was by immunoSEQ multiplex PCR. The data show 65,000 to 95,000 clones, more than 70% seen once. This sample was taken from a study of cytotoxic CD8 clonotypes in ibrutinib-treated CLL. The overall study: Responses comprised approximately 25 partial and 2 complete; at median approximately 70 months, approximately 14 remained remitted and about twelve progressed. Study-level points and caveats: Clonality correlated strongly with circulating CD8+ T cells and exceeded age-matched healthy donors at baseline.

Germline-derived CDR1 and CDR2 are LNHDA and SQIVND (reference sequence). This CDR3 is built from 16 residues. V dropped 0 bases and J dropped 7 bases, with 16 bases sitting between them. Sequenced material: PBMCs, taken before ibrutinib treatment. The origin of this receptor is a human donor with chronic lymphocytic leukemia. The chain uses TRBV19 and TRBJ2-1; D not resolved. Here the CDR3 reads CASSIDQAQIGNEQFF. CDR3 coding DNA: TGTGCCAGTAGTATAGATCAAGCCCAGATAGGGAATGAGCAGTTCTTC.